This T cell receptor beta chain was identified in a study of long-term antiretroviral therapy in people with HIV. Study results and limitations: Adherence to ART, viral resistance and therapy changes lacked any data.

Treatment for every participant with HIV took place in the United States. Every sample had roughly 0.95-11 million cryopreserved PBMC in it before DNA extraction. Comment on this clone: What it binds is unknown.

The assay used was immunoSEQ (version v3.0), run at survey level. Data came from immunoSEQ multiplex PCR; TCRdb stores just in-frame clones and leaves some out. The sample carries under 25,000 clones, roughly 90% recorded once. The V segment lost 5 bases and the J segment 2 bases; nucleotides outside the gene matches: 2. CDR1 is MNHEY and CDR2 is SVGAGI in the germline V gene. The CDR3 consists of 14 residues. The rearrangement joins TRBV6-5 to TRBJ1-5; 8 bases fit TRBD1. The input for sequencing was unsorted PBMCs, taken 0.6 years after starting antiretroviral therapy. This receptor was identified in a man aged 55-75 years with HIV. The CDR3 protein is CASSQGQGNQPQHF. The CDR3 bases are TGTGCCAGCAGTCAGGGACAGGGCAATCAGCCCCAGCATTTT.